This TCR beta chain emerged from a study of cytomegalovirus exposure and HLA in healthy donors. Healthy bone marrow donors formed the donor group. Germline loops: CDR1 MDHEN, CDR2 SYDVKM. This CDR3 is 15 amino acids long. The study ran its PCR with 60 Vbeta and 13 Jbeta primers. TCRdb's table, derived via immunoSEQ multiplex PCR, lists solely in-frame clones and lacks some. The repertoire shows about 55,000 clones; the top ten hold about 10%. Comment on this clone: One junction end does not reproduce the germline sequence, and a read error may be involved.

This clonotype was sampled from a man between 45 and 60 years old in good health and CMV-seropositive. The sequenced sample consisted of PBMCs. The gene calls are TRBV28 and TRBJ1-1, with TRBD1 identical over 9 bases. CDR3 nucleotide sequence: TGTGCCAGCAGTTCCGCCGGGACAGGGAACAGTGAAGCTTTCTTT. It codes for CASSSAGTGNSEAFF.